Following are 10 T cell receptor beta chains from one sample sequenced in a study of patients and donors after allogeneic stem cell transplantation. TCRdb used MiXCR to reprocess the RT-PCR reads, holding one entry per CDR3 protein. Counted here are 95,000 to 120,000 distinct CDR3 sequences, roughly 37% occurring once; the ten biggest clones make up 25% to 35%. The material sequenced was blood, either unsorted or a sorted T cell fraction (not recorded which). These receptors were taken from a human donor who was either an allogeneic HSCT recipient or a stem cell or donor lymphocyte infusion donor (not recorded which). It is not recorded whose cells these are; they may come from a transplant donor.

The rearrangement links TRBV10-3 to TRBJ2-7, with a tentative D call TRBD1 (5 bases). CDR1 ENHRY and CDR2 SYGVKD come from the germline V gene. This CDR3 comprises 11 residues. Trimming took 8 bases from V and 4 from J, leaving 9 bases between them. The CDR3 DNA reads TGTGCCATCGGAGACAGTTACGAGCAGTACTTC. Translating it yields CAIGDSYEQYF.

V gene TRBV5-5 combines with J gene TRBJ1-4; 9 nucleotides line up with TRBD1. This CDR3 contains 15 residues. With 4 bases clipped from V and 7 bases from J, the junction kept 8 bases outside the gene matches. Germline V gene lookup returns CDR1 SGHKS and CDR2 YYEKEE (reference sequence). The CDR3 reads CASSAAGTGLEKLFF. Here the CDR3 DNA reads TGTGCCAGCAGCGCGGCCGGGACAGGGCTTGAAAAACTGTTTTTT.

Here the CDR3 DNA reads TGTGCCAGCAGGGGCGCGAACACTGAAGCTTTCTTT. Residues: CASRGANTEAFF. The chain joins TRBV9 to TRBJ1-1, with D unclear. The CDR3 covers 12 residues. Germline V lookup: CDR1 SGDLS, CDR2 YYNGEE. The V end lost 5 bases, the J end lost 1 base, and 6 bases lay between the germline ends.

This chain joins TRBV20-1 and TRBJ1-5; D remains ambiguous. Trimming left V 5 bases short and J 5 bases short, with 19 bases between. This CDR3 contains 15 residues. Germline V lookup: CDR1 DFQATT, CDR2 SNEGSKA (reference sequence). The CDR3 DNA is TGCAGTGCTTCTTCCGGGCCCCACCTCGATCAGCCCCAGCATTTT. As protein: CSASSGPHLDQPQHF.

This clonotype was counted only a few times. V usage is TRBV20-1 and J usage is TRBJ1-1, with 7 bases aligning to TRBD1. This CDR3 has 15 amino acids. From germline, CDR1 is DFQATT and CDR2 SNEGSKA (reference sequence). The V segment lost 1 base and the J segment 2 bases; nucleotides outside the gene matches: 7. This chain's CDR3 is CSARGKGAGNTEAFF. CDR3 DNA: TGCAGTGCTAGAGGAAAGGGGGCAGGTAACACTGAAGCTTTCTTT.

A few counts support this clonotype. Since the CDR3 does not end with the conserved phenylalanine or tryptophan, this likely comes from a read error. The DNA is left out, because the CDR3 cannot be placed on it with certainty; the CDR3 is given as TCRdb lists it. The chain links TRBV5-5 to TRBJ1-4; the D call in the table, TRBD1, was not verified against the DNA. CDR1 is SGHKS, CDR2 YYEKEE, per germline (reference sequence). The CDR3 extends over 12 residues, inclusive of both ends. CDR3 in amino acids: CASSYVPGLMWS.

This clonotype showed up just a few times. The chain uses TRBV6-5 and TRBJ1-6; D is uncertain. V dropped 6 bases and J dropped 7 bases, with 13 bases sitting between them. CDR1 and CDR2 (germline): MNHEY, SVGAGI. The CDR3 has 14 amino acids. The CDR3 region is CASRQLRENSPLHF. The CDR3 DNA follows: TGTGCCAGCAGACAGTTGAGGGAGAATTCACCCCTCCACTTT.

This clonotype was counted between two and nine times. The genes are TRBV15 and TRBJ1-2; 7 bases are shared with TRBD1. J gave up 0 bases and V 0 bases, and 4 bases lay outside the gene matches. This CDR3 contains 16 residues. In germline, CDR1 is LNHNV, CDR2 YYDKDF (reference sequence). CDR3 sequence (DNA): TGTGCCACCAGCAGAGACCGACAGGGCTCTAACTATGGCTACACCTTC. Translating it yields CATSRDRQGSNYGYTF. Full variable domain (remainder filled in from reference TRBV15 and TRBJ1-2): DAMVIQNPRYQVTQFGKPVTLSCSQTLNHNVMYWYQQKSSQAPKLLFHYYDKDFNNEADTPDNFQSRRPNTSFCFLDIRSPGLGDTAMYLCATSRDRQGSNYGYTFGSGTRLTVV.

This clonotype came up a few times. V usage is TRBV20-1 and J usage is TRBJ1-5; D possibly corresponds to TRBD1 (6 bases). This CDR3 spans 15 amino acids. Germline CDR1 and CDR2: DFQATT and SNEGSKA (reference sequence). V lost 5 bases and J 2 bases, leaving 16 bases between the germline ends. In DNA form, the CDR3 reads TGCAGTGCTCTCCTAGGGGGGAATGGCAATCAGCCCCAGCATTTT. This gives the protein CSALLGGNGNQPQHF.

Here the CDR3 DNA reads TGTGCCAGCCGTGGTTTTATTTGGCGGGAGAGAGACACCGGGGAGCTGTTTTTT. It encodes CASRGFIWRERDTGELFF. The chain uses TRBV28 and TRBJ2-2, with 7 bases fitting TRBD2. Germline loops: CDR1 MDHEN, CDR2 SYDVKM. J lost 3 bases, V lost 8 bases, and 18 bases had no gene match. CDR3 length: 18 amino acids.